This TCR beta chain was identified in a study of T cell repertoires in cytomegalovirus infection. Study information: CMV epitopes in the study were HLA-C-restricted (recently identified) and HLA-B-restricted (well studied).

The germline V and J ends were trimmed by 4 bases and 0 bases, with 16 bases remaining between them. Germline V gives CDR1 SGHKS, CDR2 YYEKEE (reference sequence). The CDR3 is 16 residues long. MiXCR was run by TCRdb on the reads, yielding one entry per CDR3 protein. Of approximately 730,000 distinct CDR3 sequences listed, around 29% were seen once; the top ten hold about 12%. In this sample, this clonotype turned up a few times. Antigen unknown. The sequence came from a human donor in good health (CMV status not recorded). Some clones in this sample may be carry-over from other donors' samples. The chain carries TRBV5-5 and TRBJ1-2; no definite D call. This material consisted of cultured CD8+ T cells from PBMCs, taken from culture after CMV antigen stimulation. DNA for the CDR3: TGTGCCAGCAGCCCCTTCAAGGGTTTGGCTAACTATGGCTACACCTTC. Translation: CASSPFKGLANYGYTF.